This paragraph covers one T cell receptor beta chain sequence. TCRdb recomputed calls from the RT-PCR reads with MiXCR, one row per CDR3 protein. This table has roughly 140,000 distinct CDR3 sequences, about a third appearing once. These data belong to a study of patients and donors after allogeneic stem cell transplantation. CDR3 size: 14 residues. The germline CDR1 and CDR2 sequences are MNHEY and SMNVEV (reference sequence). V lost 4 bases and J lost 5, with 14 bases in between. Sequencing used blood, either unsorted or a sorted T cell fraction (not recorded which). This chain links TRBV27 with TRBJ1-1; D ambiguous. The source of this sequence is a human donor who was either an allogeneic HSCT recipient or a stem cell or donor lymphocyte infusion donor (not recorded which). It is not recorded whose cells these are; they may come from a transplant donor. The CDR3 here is CASSSPGLGTEAFF. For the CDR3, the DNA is TGTGCCAGCAGTTCCCCGGGCTTGGGAACTGAAGCTTTCTTT.